This TCR beta chain comes out of a study of blood T cell repertoires in COVID-19. Study summary: From the United States, Italy and Spain came samples of acute and convalescent COVID-19. From T cells, B-cell-depleted T cells, or PBMCs came the material, which was cDNA or gDNA.

Using immunoSEQ multiplex PCR, the repertoire was profiled, and TCRdb retains in-frame clones only, with some absent. The table lists 45,000 to 65,000 clones, about 90% of them singletons, with 10% in the top ten. CDR1 SGHRS and CDR2 YFSETQ come from the germline V gene. The CDR3 sequence is 15 residues long. V lost 3 bases and J 6 bases, leaving 17 bases between the germline ends. Sequencing was done on a sample of peripheral blood. The rearrangement uses TRBV5-1 and TRBJ2-3; tentatively, D is TRBD1 (6 bases). The TCR was taken from a human donor with acute or convalescent COVID-19. The donor label of this sample is uncertain. The CDR3 nucleotides read TGCGCCAGCAGCTCGCCAGGGGTTCGAGGCGATACGCAGTATTTT. Amino acids: CASSSPGVRGDTQYF.